The count of the clone carrying this T cell receptor beta chain is one. Study processing details: From reference gene primer amplification, estimates of nucleated cell counts were derived. Assay used: immunoSEQ multiplex PCR; TCRdb lists only in-frame clones, some missing. The V and J calls and clone size come from that table; D and trimming were worked out from the DNA. This table has 95,000 to 100,000 clones, over 85% appearing once. The sample originates from a study of blood T cell repertoires in COVID-19. Overall study: COVID-19 samples, acute and convalescent, were from the United States, Italy and Spain. T cells, B-cell-depleted T cells, or PBMCs provided the cDNA or gDNA that served as material.

Seattle enrolled patients during active infection and tracked them longitudinally. In germline, CDR1 is SGHTA, CDR2 FQGTGA. V was clipped by 4 bases and J by 5 bases, with 14 bases between them. The length of the CDR3 is 14 residues. The origin of this receptor is a human donor with COVID-19, enrolled during active disease. The donor label of this sample is uncertain. This chain connects TRBV7-3 to TRBJ2-5; possible D gene TRBD2, 5 bases. Sequenced material: peripheral blood. CDR3 coding DNA: TGTGCCAGCAGCTCCGGCGGGCGTTCGGAGACCCAGTACTTC. Amino acids: CASSSGGRSETQYF.